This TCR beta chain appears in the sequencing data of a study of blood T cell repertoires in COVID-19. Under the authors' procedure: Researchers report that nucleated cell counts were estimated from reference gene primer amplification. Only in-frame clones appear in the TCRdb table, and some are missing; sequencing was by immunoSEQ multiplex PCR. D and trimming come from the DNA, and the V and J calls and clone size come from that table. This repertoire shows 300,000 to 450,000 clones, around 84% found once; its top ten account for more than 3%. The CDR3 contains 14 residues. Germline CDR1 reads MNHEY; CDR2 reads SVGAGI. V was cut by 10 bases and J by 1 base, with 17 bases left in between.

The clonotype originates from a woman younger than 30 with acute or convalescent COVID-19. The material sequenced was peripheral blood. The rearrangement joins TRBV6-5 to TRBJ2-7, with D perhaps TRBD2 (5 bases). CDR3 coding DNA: TGTGCCACCGCGTCGTCGAGGGTTTCCTACGAGCAGTACTTC. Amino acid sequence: CATASSRVSYEQYF.